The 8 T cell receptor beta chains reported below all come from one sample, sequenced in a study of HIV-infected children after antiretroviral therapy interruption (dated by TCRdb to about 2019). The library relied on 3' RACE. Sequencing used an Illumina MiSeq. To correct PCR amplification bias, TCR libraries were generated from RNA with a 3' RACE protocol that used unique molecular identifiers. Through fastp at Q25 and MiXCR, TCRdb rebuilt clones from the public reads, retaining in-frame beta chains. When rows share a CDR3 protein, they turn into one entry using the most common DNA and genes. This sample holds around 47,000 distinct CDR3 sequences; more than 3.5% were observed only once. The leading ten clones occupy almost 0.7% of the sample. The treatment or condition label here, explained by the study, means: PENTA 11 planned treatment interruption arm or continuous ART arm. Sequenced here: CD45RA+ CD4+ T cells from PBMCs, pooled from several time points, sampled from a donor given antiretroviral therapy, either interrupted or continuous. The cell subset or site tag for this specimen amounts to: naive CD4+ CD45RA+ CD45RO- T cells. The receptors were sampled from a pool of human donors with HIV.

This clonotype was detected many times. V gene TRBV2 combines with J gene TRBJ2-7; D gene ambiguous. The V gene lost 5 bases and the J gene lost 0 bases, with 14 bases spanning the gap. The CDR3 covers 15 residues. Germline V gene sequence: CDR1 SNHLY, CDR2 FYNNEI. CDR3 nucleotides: TGTGCCAGCAGTTCAAGATTCTTGAGCTCCTACGAGCAGTACTTC. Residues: CASSSRFLSSYEQYF.

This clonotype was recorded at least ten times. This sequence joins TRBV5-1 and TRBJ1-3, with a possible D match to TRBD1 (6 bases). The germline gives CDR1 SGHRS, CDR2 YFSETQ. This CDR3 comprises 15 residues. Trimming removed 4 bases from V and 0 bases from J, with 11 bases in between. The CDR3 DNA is TGCGCCAGCAGCCCACAGGGTCTCTCTGGAAACACCATATATTTT. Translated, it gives CASSPQGLSGNTIYF.

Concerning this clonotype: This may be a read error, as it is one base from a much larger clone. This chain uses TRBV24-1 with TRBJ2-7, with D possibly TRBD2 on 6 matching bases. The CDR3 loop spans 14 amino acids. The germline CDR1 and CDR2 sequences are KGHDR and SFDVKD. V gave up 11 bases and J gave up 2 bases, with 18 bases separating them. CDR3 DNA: TGTGCCAACGACGGGGGAGGAAAAACCTACGAGCAGTACTTC. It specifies CANDGGGKTYEQYF.

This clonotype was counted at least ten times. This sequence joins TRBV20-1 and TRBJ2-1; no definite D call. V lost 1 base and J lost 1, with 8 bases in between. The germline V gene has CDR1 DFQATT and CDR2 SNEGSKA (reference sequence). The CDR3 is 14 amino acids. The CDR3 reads CSARGATSYNEQFF. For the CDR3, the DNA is TGCAGTGCTAGAGGGGCCACTTCCTACAATGAGCAGTTCTTC.

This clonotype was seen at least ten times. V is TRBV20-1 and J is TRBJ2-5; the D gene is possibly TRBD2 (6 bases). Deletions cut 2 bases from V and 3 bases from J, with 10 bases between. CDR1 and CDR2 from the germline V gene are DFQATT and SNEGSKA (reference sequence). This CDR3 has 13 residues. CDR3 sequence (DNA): TGCAGTGCTAGACACGGGACTGAAGAGACCCAGTACTTC. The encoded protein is CSARHGTEETQYF.

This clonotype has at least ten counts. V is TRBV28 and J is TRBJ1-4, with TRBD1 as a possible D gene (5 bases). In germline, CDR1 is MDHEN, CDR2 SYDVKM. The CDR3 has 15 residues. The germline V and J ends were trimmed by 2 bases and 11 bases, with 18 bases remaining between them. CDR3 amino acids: CASSLRSGGSTKLFF. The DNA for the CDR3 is TGTGCCAGCAGTTTAAGGTCGGGGGGGTCAACGAAACTGTTTTTT.

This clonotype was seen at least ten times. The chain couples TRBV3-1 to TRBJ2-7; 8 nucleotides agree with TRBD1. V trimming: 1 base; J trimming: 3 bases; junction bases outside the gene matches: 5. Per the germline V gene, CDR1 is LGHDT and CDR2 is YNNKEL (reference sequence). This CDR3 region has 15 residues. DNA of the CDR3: TGTGCCAGCAGCCAAGGGGGAACAGGGGGCTACGAGCAGTACTTC. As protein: CASSQGGTGGYEQYF.

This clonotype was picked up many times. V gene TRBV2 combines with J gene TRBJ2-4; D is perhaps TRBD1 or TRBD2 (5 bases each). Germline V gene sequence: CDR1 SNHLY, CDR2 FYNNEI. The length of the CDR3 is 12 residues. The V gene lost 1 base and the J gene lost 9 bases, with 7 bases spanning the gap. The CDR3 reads CASSEEGSIQYF. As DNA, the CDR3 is TGTGCCAGCAGTGAAGAGGGGAGCATTCAGTACTTC.